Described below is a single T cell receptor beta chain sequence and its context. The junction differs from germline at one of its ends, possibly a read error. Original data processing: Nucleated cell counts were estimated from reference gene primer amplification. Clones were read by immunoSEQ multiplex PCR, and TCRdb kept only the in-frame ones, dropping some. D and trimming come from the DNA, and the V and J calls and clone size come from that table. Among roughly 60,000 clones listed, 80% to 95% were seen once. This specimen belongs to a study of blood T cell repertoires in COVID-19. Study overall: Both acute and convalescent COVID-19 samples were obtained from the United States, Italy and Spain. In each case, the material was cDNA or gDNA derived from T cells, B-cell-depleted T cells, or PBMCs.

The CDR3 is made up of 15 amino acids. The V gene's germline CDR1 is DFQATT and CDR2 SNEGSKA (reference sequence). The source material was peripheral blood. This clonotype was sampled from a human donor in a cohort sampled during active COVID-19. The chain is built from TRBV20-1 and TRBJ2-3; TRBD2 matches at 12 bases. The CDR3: CTASSPSGGGDTQYF. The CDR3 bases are TGCACTGCTAGTTCTCCTAGCGGGGGGGGCGATACGCAGTATTTT.